Sequencing of this T cell receptor (beta chain) was carried out in a study of blood T cell repertoires in COVID-19. Across the study: Specimens from acute and convalescent COVID-19 originated in the United States, Italy and Spain.

As handled by the study authors: Nucleated cell number was recorded as an estimate derived from reference gene primer amplification. This table comes from immunoSEQ multiplex PCR, and its TCRdb copy is limited to in-frame clones, with some not included. D and trimming were read from the DNA, whereas the V and J calls and clone size are those reported in that table. The sample lists some 110,000 clones; 86% were seen once. This CDR3 is built from 14 residues. Germline loops: CDR1 MNHEY, CDR2 SVGAGI. The V gene end was trimmed by 3 bases and the J gene end by 6 bases; junction bases not matched to a gene: 3.

The clonotype was recovered from a man in his forties with acute or convalescent COVID-19. The chain links TRBV6-5 to TRBJ2-2, with 8 bases identical to TRBD1. The source material was peripheral blood. The CDR3 DNA is TGTGCCAGCAGTTATTCGACAGGGGCCGGGGAGCTGTTTTTT. Encoded protein: CASSYSTGAGELFF.